This is a list of T cell receptor beta chains from one sample in a study of T cell repertoires in cytomegalovirus infection. TCRdb called the reads again in MiXCR, with one record for every CDR3 protein. The table shows approximately 140,000 distinct CDR3 sequences, with more than 20% occurring only once. Their target antigens are unknown. What was sequenced was PBMCs, sequenced either directly or after in vitro stimulation (not recorded which). These receptors originate from a human donor in good health (CMV status not recorded). Some clones in this sample may be carry-over from other donors' samples. The CDR3 runs from the conserved cysteine through the conserved F or W. The D gene is left open where the match is weak. Size is stated for part of the rows, as once, few or many counts, or as a class when the clone is expanded.

TRBJ2-7 TRBV6-2/TRBV6-3 many NA TGTGCCAGCAGTCCCCAAGCCTACGAGCAGTACTTC CASSPQAYEQYF
TRBJ2-1 TRBV7-9 NA TRBD2 TGTGCCAGCAGCTTAGATCCTAGCGGGAATGAGCAGTTCTTC CASSLDPSGNEQFF
TRBJ2-1 TRBV5-1 NA NA TGCGCCAGCAGCTTGGGTGGGCTGAACAATGAGCAGTTCTTC CASSLGGLNNEQFF
TRBJ2-3 TRBV4-3 NA NA TGCGCCAGCAGCCAAGATGAGGGGGGGGAGGCAGATACGCAGTATTTT CASSQDEGGEADTQYF
TRBJ1-2 TRBV5-4 few TRBD1 TGTGCCCCCAGGACAGGAGGTGGCTACACCTTC CAPRTGGGYTF
TRBJ2-1 TRBV19 NA NA TGTGCCAGTACCGCCTCCTACAATGAGCAGTTCTTC CASTASYNEQFF
TRBJ2-1 TRBV5-6 NA NA TGTGCCAGCAGCGATCTGGGGAATGAGCAGTTCTTC CASSDLGNEQFF
TRBJ2-2 TRBV7-9 few TRBD2 TGTGCCAGCAGCCCTGGGACTAGCGGGATCTACACCGGGGAGCTGTTTTTT CASSPGTSGIYTGELFF
TRBJ2-2 TRBV4-2 NA NA TGTGCCAGCAGCCGGAGTGACACCGGGGAGCTGTTTTTT CASSRSDTGELFF
TRBJ2-1 TRBV11-2 NA TRBD2 TGTGCCAGCAGCCCACCCTGGACTAGCGGGGACCTCTACAATGAGCAGTTCTTC CASSPPWTSGDLYNEQFF
TRBJ2-1 TRBV7-2 NA TRBD2 TGTGCCAGCAGCTTAGGGGCTAGCGGGTTATTCGTAGGTCCCAATGAGCAGTTCTTC CASSLGASGLFVGPNEQFF
TRBJ2-3 TRBV7-6 many TRBD2 TGTGCCAGCAGCTTTTCCTGGACTAGCGGGAGGTCCAAACGCACAGATACGCAGTATTTT CASSFSWTSGRSKRTDTQYF
TRBJ2-5 TRBV7-2 NA NA TGTGCCAGCAGGTTATCCCGGACGCTGGGGCGGGAGACCCAGTACTTC CASRLSRTLGRETQYF
TRBJ2-2 TRBV5-1 NA TRBD2 TGCGCCAGCAGCACCGGACTAGCGGGAGCCGGGGAGCTGTTTTTT CASSTGLAGAGELFF
TRBJ1-1 TRBV27 NA TRBD1 TGTGCCAGCAGTCATTTTACAGGGGCCGGCACTGAAGCTTTCTTT CASSHFTGAGTEAFF
TRBJ2-3 TRBV5-6 few TRBD2 TGTGCCAGCAGCTTTGGGACTAGCGGGTCACGCACAGATACGCAGTATTTT CASSFGTSGSRTDTQYF
TRBJ1-4 TRBV11-2 NA NA TGTGCCAGCACCCTTGACGGTGGAACTGAAAAACTGTTTTTT CASTLDGGTEKLFF
TRBJ2-7 TRBV12-3/TRBV12-4 NA NA TGTGCCAGCAACAATCAGGAGGGCAGGGTTTTCAACGAGCAGTACTTC CASNNQEGRVFNEQYF